The 30 T cell receptor beta chains presented below share a single source sample, sequenced in a study of shared clonotypes between healthy human individuals. The table came from immunoSEQ multiplex PCR; TCRdb's copy has only in-frame clones and leaves some out. The sample contains over a million clones, approximately 98.5% of which appear only once. Sequenced: naive CD4+ T cells sorted from blood. Subset denoted: CD45RA+ positively selected. The receptors were sampled from a man aged 25-45 years in good health.

The count of this clone is one. The V gene is TRBV11-2, the J gene TRBJ2-7; TRBD2 might be the D (6 bases). The germline V gene has CDR1 SGHAT and CDR2 FQNNGV. Trimming stripped 0 bases from V and 2 bases from J, with 11 bases between. CDR3 length: 15 residues. CDR3 sequence reads: CASSLESGSTYEQYF. The CDR3 DNA reads as TGTGCCAGCAGCTTAGAAAGCGGGTCCACCTACGAGCAGTACTTC.

V and J are TRBV5-1 and TRBJ2-7; 9 nucleotides line up with TRBD1. Losses at the gene ends were 4 bases for V and 5 bases for J; bases not matched to a gene: 7. Per the germline V gene, CDR1 is SGHRS and CDR2 is YFSETQ. The CDR3 length is 14 residues. DNA for the CDR3: TGCGCCAGCAGCGCCTGGGGACAGGGTGACGAGCAGTACTTC. Translated, it gives CASSAWGQGDEQYF.

This chain uses TRBV29-1 with TRBJ2-1; no firm D call. Germline-derived CDR1 and CDR2 are SQVTM and ANQGSEA. V lost 4 bases and J lost 4, with 14 bases in between. This CDR3 has 14 residues. The CDR3 reads CSVVYLLGYNEQFF. For the CDR3, the DNA is TGCAGCGTTGTCTACCTTCTAGGTTACAATGAGCAGTTCTTC.

The chain couples TRBV2 to TRBJ2-7; tentative D call: TRBD1 (5 bases). The CDR3 is 13 amino acids. Germline V gene data show CDR1 as SNHLY and CDR2 as FYNNEI. Trimming stripped 3 bases from V and 3 bases from J, with 9 bases between. The CDR3 here is CASSDGQGYEQYF. The CDR3 DNA sequence: TGTGCCAGCAGTGATGGTCAGGGCTACGAGCAGTACTTC.

On this clone: The sample contains more than one DNA sequence encoding this CDR3. The J gene is TRBJ2-7, the V gene TRBV19; TRBD1 matches 7 bases. This CDR3 comprises 13 residues. The trim removed 4 bases at V and 2 bases at J, leaving 2 bases unmatched. Germline V lookup: CDR1 LNHDA, CDR2 SQIVND (reference sequence). As DNA, the CDR3 is TGTGCCAGTAGTAGCCAGGGGGCCTACGAGCAGTACTTC. Residues: CASSSQGAYEQYF. The entire variable domain, with the rest obtained from reference TRBV19 and TRBJ2-7, is as follows: DGGITQSPKYLFRKEGQNVTLSCEQNLNHDAMYWYRQDPGQGLRLIYYSQIVNDFQKGDIAEGYSVSREKKESFPLTVTSAQKNPTAFYLCASSSQGAYEQYFGPGTRLTVT.

The chain recombines TRBV6-1 with TRBJ2-5; D unclear. Looked up from germline, CDR1 is MNHNS and CDR2 is SASEGT. The CDR3 runs 12 residues. Trimming took 6 bases from V and 2 from J, leaving 7 bases between them. The CDR3, as DNA: TGTGCCAGCAGCCGGTTTCAAGAGACCCAGTACTTC. This codes for CASSRFQETQYF.

This chain uses TRBV19 with TRBJ2-7; TRBD1 matches 11 bases. This CDR3 has 14 amino acids. Trimming at V came to 4 bases and at J to 7 bases, leaving 6 bases not matched to a gene. Germline CDR1 LNHDA, CDR2 SQIVND (reference sequence). CDR3 nucleotides: TGTGCCAGTAGTAAGGCCGGGACAGGGGGGGAGCAGTACTTC. This encodes CASSKAGTGGEQYF. The complete variable domain, with remaining parts taken from reference TRBV19 and TRBJ2-7, reads DGGITQSPKYLFRKEGQNVTLSCEQNLNHDAMYWYRQDPGQGLRLIYYSQIVNDFQKGDIAEGYSVSREKKESFPLTVTSAQKNPTAFYLCASSKAGTGGEQYFGPGTRLTVT.

The chain uses TRBV7-3 and TRBJ2-7, with D perhaps TRBD1 (5 bases). The length of the CDR3 is 13 residues. Trimming removed 5 bases from V and 7 bases from J, with 15 bases in between. Per germline, CDR1 SGHTA and CDR2 FQGTGA. The CDR3 bases are TGTGCCAGCAGCCGCGACAGCATCACGGAGCAGTACTTC. Residues: CASSRDSITEQYF.

The V call is TRBV4-3, the J call TRBJ1-2; D is possibly TRBD1 (5 bases). The V gene's germline CDR1 is LGHNA and CDR2 YSLEER. The CDR3 contains 15 residues. Trimming removed 5 bases at V and 8 bases at J, with 21 bases between. The CDR3 reads CASSWSGTAMRGYTF. Written as DNA, the CDR3 is TGCGCCAGCAGCTGGTCCGGGACCGCCATGAGGGGCTACACCTTC.

This chain uses TRBV29-1 with TRBJ1-1; TRBD1 is a possible D gene (5 bases). In germline, CDR1 is SQVTM, CDR2 ANQGSEA. This CDR3 is 13 amino acids long. Trimming cost V 5 bases and J 3 bases, with 13 bases left between them. Here the CDR3 DNA reads TGCAGCGTTCGGACACGGTTACACACTGAAGCTTTCTTT. It encodes CSVRTRLHTEAFF.

V usage is TRBV28 and J usage is TRBJ2-5; D ambiguous. This CDR3 is 16 amino acids long. Germline CDR1 MDHEN, CDR2 SYDVKM. V was trimmed by 3 bases and J by 1 base, leaving 15 bases between them. The CDR3, as DNA: TGTGCCAGCAGTTTCGATAGGGTGGGGTTCCAAGAGACCCAGTACTTC. Protein product: CASSFDRVGFQETQYF.

V gene TRBV7-2 combines with J gene TRBJ1-2; tentatively, D is TRBD1 (5 bases). Germline assignment: CDR1 SGHTA and CDR2 FQGNSA. This CDR3 contains 12 residues. Trimming shortened V by 11 bases and J by 3 bases, and 13 bases separated the two germline ends. The CDR3 region has the DNA TGTGCCGGACAACAGGTTTACTATGGCTACACCTTC. It translates to CAGQQVYYGYTF.

The chain joins TRBV15 to TRBJ1-5, with D possibly TRBD1 on 6 matching bases. The CDR3 sequence is 15 residues long. Per germline, CDR1 LNHNV and CDR2 YYDKDF (reference sequence). V lost 0 bases and J 3 bases, leaving 9 bases between the germline ends. The CDR3 reads CATSREQGINQPQHF. The CDR3 DNA follows: TGTGCCACCAGCAGAGAACAGGGTATCAATCAGCCCCAGCATTTT.

The rearrangement links TRBV7-8 to TRBJ2-7; D possibly corresponds to TRBD1 (6 bases). The CDR3 is made up of 14 amino acids. Germline CDR1 and CDR2: SGHVS and FQNEAQ. Trimming cost V 5 bases and J 5 bases, with 16 bases left between them. The CDR3 loop is CASSPRGLGNEQYF. Here the CDR3 DNA reads TGTGCCAGCAGCCCCAGGGGCCTTGGAAACGAGCAGTACTTC.

The chain uses TRBV14 and TRBJ2-5; D is unclear. The CDR3 is 14 residues long. Trimming took 4 bases from V and 2 from J, leaving 11 bases between them. The V gene's germline CDR1 is SGHDN and CDR2 FVKESK. The chain's CDR3 is CASSLSTPQETQYF. The CDR3, as DNA: TGTGCCAGCAGCCTATCGACACCTCAAGAGACCCAGTACTTC. Using reference TRBV14 and TRBJ2-5 for the parts outside the CDR3, the full variable domain is EAGVTQFPSHSVIEKGQTVTLRCDPISGHDNLYWYRRVMGKEIKFLLHFVKESKQDESGMPNNRFLAERTGGTYSTLKVQPAELEDSGVYFCASSLSTPQETQYFGPGTRLLVL.

This chain links TRBV5-4 with TRBJ2-5; TRBD2 agrees at 8 bases. Unmatched junction bases numbered 2, after V lost 2 bases and J lost 2 bases. Germline V gene data show CDR1 as SGHNT and CDR2 as YYREEE (reference sequence). This CDR3 has 14 residues. CDR3 coding DNA: TGTGCCAGCAGCTTCGGGAGGGGGCAAGAGACCCAGTACTTC. This sequence encodes CASSFGRGQETQYF.

The chain carries TRBV7-8 and TRBJ1-5; D gene ambiguous. The CDR3 consists of 13 residues. V shed 0 bases and J shed 3 bases, with 3 bases lying between them. The germline CDR1 and CDR2 sequences are SGHVS and FQNEAQ. Written as DNA, the CDR3 is TGTGCCAGCAGCTTAGCCCTCAATCAGCCCCAGCATTTT. Translating it yields CASSLALNQPQHF.

This clone came up once. Other DNA sequences within the sample encode an identical CDR3. V usage is TRBV5-1 and J usage is TRBJ2-1; D not certain. V lost 0 bases and J lost 4, with 2 bases in between. The CDR3 runs to 12 residues. Germline CDR1 is SGHRS and CDR2 is YFSETQ. The CDR3 protein is CASSLVYNEQFF. CDR3 sequence (DNA): TGCGCCAGCAGCTTGGTTTACAATGAGCAGTTCTTC. The variable domain in full, with the rest retrieved from reference TRBV5-1 and TRBJ2-1, is KAGVTQTPRYLIKTRGQQVTLSCSPISGHRSVSWYQQTPGQGLQFLFEYFSETQRNKGNFPGRFSGRQFSNSRSEMNVSTLELGDSALYLCASSLVYNEQFFGPGTRLTVL.

This chain connects TRBV7-3 to TRBJ2-1; D not certain. Per germline, CDR1 SGHTA and CDR2 FQGTGA. V gave up 8 bases and J gave up 7 bases, with 18 bases separating them. The CDR3 spans 14 residues. The CDR3 DNA reads as TGTGCCAGCGCGTCTTCCGGAGTTGGGAATGAGCAGTTCTTC. Translation gives CASASSGVGNEQFF.

The CDR3 DNA reads TGTGCCATCAGTGAGGGACTACACACCCAGTACTTC. Translating gives CAISEGLHTQYF. The chain carries TRBV10-3 and TRBJ2-5; possible D gene TRBD2, 6 bases. This CDR3 comprises 12 residues. CDR1 and CDR2 (germline): ENHRY, SYGVKD. Between the trimmed V and J ends, which lost 2 bases and 8 bases, there was a span of 9 bases.

Concerning this clone itself: At the DNA level, this CDR3 is encoded by other sequences in the same sample as well. The V gene is TRBV18, the J gene TRBJ2-1; 9 bases map to TRBD2. The CDR3 sequence is 15 residues long. J gave up 2 bases and V 2 bases, and 1 base lay outside the gene matches. Germline CDR1 reads KGHSH; CDR2 reads LQKENI. This CDR3 is CASSPGLATYNEQFF. The DNA for the CDR3 is TGTGCCAGCTCACCAGGACTAGCGACCTACAATGAGCAGTTCTTC.

The rearrangement joins TRBV7-9 to TRBJ2-7, with 10 bases that match TRBD2. CDR1 and CDR2 from the germline V gene are SEHNR and FQNEAQ (reference sequence). The junction had 6 bases not matched to a gene; V was cut back by 3 bases and J by 7 bases. The CDR3 length is 14 residues. CDR3 protein: CASSFGAGGNEQYF. The CDR3 nucleotides read TGTGCCAGCAGCTTCGGAGCGGGAGGGAATGAGCAGTACTTC.

This chain links TRBV9 with TRBJ2-1, with 7 bases matching TRBD2. V trimming: 4 bases; J trimming: 4 bases; junction bases outside the gene matches: 8. The germline CDR1 and CDR2 sequences are SGDLS and YYNGEE. This CDR3 contains 15 residues. CDR3 sequence (DNA): TGTGCCAGCAGCCTCGGGAGGAGGGTGTACAATGAGCAGTTCTTC. Protein sequence: CASSLGRRVYNEQFF.

In the case of this clone: This sample also contains other DNA sequences that code for the same CDR3. The chain carries TRBV30 and TRBJ2-1, with 9 bases lining up with TRBD1. With V trimmed by 1 base and J by 0 bases, 1 base remained unmatched. Germline V gene lookup returns CDR1 GTSNPN and CDR2 SVGIG (reference sequence). The CDR3 consists of 15 residues. CDR3 bases: TGTGCCTGGAGTGGGGGACAGGGCTCCTACAATGAGCAGTTCTTC. Its translation is CAWSGGQGSYNEQFF.

In regard to this clone: The sample carries other DNA sequences with the same CDR3. This chain uses TRBV18 with TRBJ1-4; D is unclear. The CDR3 covers 13 residues. The V end was cut by 4 bases, the J end by 1 base, with 4 bases between. Germline V lookup: CDR1 KGHSH, CDR2 LQKENI. The CDR3 region is CASSRGTNEKLFF. The CDR3 DNA reads TGTGCCAGCTCACGGGGAACTAATGAAAAACTGTTTTTT.

V gene TRBV7-6 combines with J gene TRBJ1-5; 11 nucleotides align to TRBD1. The CDR3 consists of 17 residues. Trimming removed 2 bases from V and 6 bases from J; junction bases left unmatched: 9. Germline V gene lookup returns CDR1 SGHVS and CDR2 FNYEAQ. The CDR3 loop reads CASSLNGDRGMGQPQHF. The CDR3 DNA is TGTGCCAGCAGCTTAAATGGGGACAGGGGGATGGGTCAGCCCCAGCATTTT.

V is TRBV25-1 and J is TRBJ1-1, with D possibly being TRBD1 (6 bases). The CDR3 is made up of 14 amino acids. The germline CDR1 and CDR2 sequences are MGHDK and SYGVNS. V lost 8 bases and J 0 bases, leaving 13 bases between the germline ends. CDR3 residues: CASGQGGMNTEAFF. CDR3 bases: TGTGCCAGCGGACAAGGGGGTATGAACACTGAAGCTTTCTTT.

Remarks on this clone: Other nucleotide sequences from this sample produce the same CDR3. The J gene is TRBJ2-2, the V gene TRBV15, with TRBD1 as a possible D gene (6 bases). Trimming took 0 bases from V and 5 from J, leaving 7 bases between them. Per germline, CDR1 LNHNV and CDR2 YYDKDF (reference sequence). CDR3 length: 14 residues. The CDR3 region has the DNA TGTGCCACCAGCAGAGATCAGGGGACCGGGGAGCTGTTTTTT. Amino acids: CATSRDQGTGELFF.

The V call is TRBV6-1, the J call TRBJ1-3; D unclear. The CDR3 runs 15 residues. V lost 6 bases and J 1 base, leaving 13 bases between the germline ends. Germline assignment: CDR1 MNHNS and CDR2 SASEGT. This CDR3 reads CASRVETLSGNTIYF. CDR3 DNA: TGTGCCAGCAGAGTAGAGACATTATCTGGAAACACCATATATTTT.

This sequence joins TRBV7-2 and TRBJ2-2; D is uncertain. Germline CDR1 reads SGHTA; CDR2 reads FQGNSA. The V end lost 1 base, the J end lost 1 base, and 16 bases lay between the germline ends. The CDR3 runs to 18 residues. The CDR3 protein is CASSLDLWRSKNTGELFF. The CDR3 DNA reads TGTGCCAGCAGCTTAGATCTGTGGCGGAGCAAGAACACCGGGGAGCTGTTTTTT.